The 9 T cell receptor beta chains below come from one sample, sequenced in a study of CD8 T cells in ankylosing spondylitis. TCRdb itself ran the 5' RACE reads through MiXCR, one entry per CDR3 protein. The top ten hold 7.3% of the sample, which has about 140,000 distinct CDR3 sequences, more than 7% seen once. Source material: synovial fluid, either unsorted or a sorted T cell fraction (not recorded which). Every receptor here comes from a male donor with ankylosing spondylitis.

In this sample, this clonotype turned up many times. The V and J genes are TRBV20-1 and TRBJ2-7, with D possibly TRBD1 on 5 matching bases. Germline lookup yields CDR1 DFQATT and CDR2 SNEGSKA (reference sequence). CDR3 size: 12 residues. Deletions cut 1 base from V and 5 bases from J, with 9 bases between. CDR3 region: CSARGREHEQYF. The CDR3 DNA reads TGCAGTGCTAGAGGCAGGGAACACGAGCAGTACTTC.

This clonotype turned up a few times. The chain recombines TRBV30 with TRBJ2-3; no clear D gene. Trimming removed 6 bases at V and 4 bases at J, with 11 bases between. CDR3 size: 12 residues. The germline V gene encodes CDR1 GTSNPN and CDR2 SVGIG (reference sequence). DNA of the CDR3: TGTGCCTGCGCAGTCGGTCCAGATACGCAGTATTTT. Encoded protein: CACAVGPDTQYF.

The chain's CDR3 is CASRTIGGPGYTF. CDR3 DNA: TGTGCCAGCAGAACCATCGGGGGACCCGGCTACACCTTC. V usage is TRBV6-2 or TRBV6-3 and J usage is TRBJ1-2; possible D gene TRBD1, 5 bases. Germline V gene sequence: CDR1 MNHEY, CDR2 SVGEGT. The CDR3 consists of 13 residues. V gave up 6 bases and J gave up 8 bases, with 16 bases separating them.

The genes are TRBV7-2 and TRBJ2-1; 8 bases are shared with TRBD2. The CDR3 is 14 amino acids. V lost 1 base, J lost 9 bases, and 5 bases stayed unmatched. Germline loops: CDR1 SGHTA, CDR2 FQGNSA. The CDR3 reads CASSLVVAGGEQFF. CDR3 nucleotide sequence: TGTGCCAGCAGCTTAGTTGTGGCGGGAGGTGAGCAGTTCTTC.

This clonotype was seen many times. V gene TRBV28 combines with J gene TRBJ2-3; 7 bases map to TRBD2. Germline-derived CDR1 and CDR2 are MDHEN and SYDVKM. The CDR3 runs 15 residues. V lost 11 bases and J lost 2; bases outside the gene matches: 13. CDR3 sequence reads: CAGSERGGITDTQYF. The CDR3 coding sequence is TGTGCCGGAAGCGAGCGGGGAGGAATCACAGATACGCAGTATTTT.

J is TRBJ2-4 and V is TRBV20-1, with D tentatively TRBD2 (5 bases). CDR1 is DFQATT, CDR2 SNEGSKA, per germline (reference sequence). The CDR3 loop spans 15 amino acids. The ends were cut back, 5 bases at V and 0 bases at J, with 14 bases in the middle. In DNA form, the CDR3 reads TGCAGTGCTCCCGGACTCCCTCTAGCCAAAAACATTCAGTACTTC. This gives the protein CSAPGLPLAKNIQYF.

The sample holds many counts of this clonotype. This rearrangement joins TRBV6-2 or TRBV6-3 to TRBJ2-1, with D unclear. Trimming left V 5 bases short and J 0 bases short, with 5 bases between. Germline V gene lookup returns CDR1 MNHEY and CDR2 SVGEGT. The CDR3 consists of 13 residues. The CDR3 spells CASSISSYNEQFF. The CDR3 coding sequence is TGTGCCAGCAGTATCAGCTCCTACAATGAGCAGTTCTTC.

This clonotype was observed a handful of times. The chain is built from TRBV28 and TRBJ2-5; D tentatively reads TRBD1 or TRBD2 (5 bases each). CDR1 is MDHEN and CDR2 is SYDVKM in the germline V gene. Trimming removed 3 bases from V and 6 bases from J, with 14 bases in between. This CDR3 is built from 14 residues. The CDR3 DNA sequence: TGTGCCAGCAGTTTCCCTTTGCAGGGACAGACCCAGTACTTC. This gives the protein CASSFPLQGQTQYF.

This clonotype showed up many times. The V gene is TRBV4-2, the J gene TRBJ1-1, with 10 bases fitting TRBD1. V dropped 4 bases and J dropped 5; count of bases not matched to a gene: 7. CDR1 and CDR2 (germline): LGHNA, YNFKEQ. The CDR3 covers 15 residues. CDR3 sequence: CASSPDRTGGTEAFF. Written as DNA, the CDR3 is TGTGCCAGCAGCCCGGACAGGACAGGGGGGACTGAAGCTTTCTTT.